This section outlines one T cell receptor beta chain sequence together with its context. The specificity of this receptor is unknown. Within one base of it there is no much larger clone, and no base qualities were kept. The entry originates in a study of shared clonotypes between healthy human individuals (TCRdb year 2020). For the study in its entirety: A few men and two women, aged 18 to 49 years, made up the cohort. For each donor, CD4 naive and CD4 memory were each run on three plates, CD8 naive on two plates, and CD8 memory on one plate. To estimate repertoire size and how much clonotypes are shared between individuals, the study performed deep sequencing of blood TCR repertoires from five healthy adults. To increase sequencing depth and limit assay-specific biases, TCR repertoire library preparation and sequencing were carried out by different laboratories using diverse techniques. Per donor, leukapheresis produced somewhere between about 0.9 and 9.5 billion PBMCs.

Broader findings and caveats from the paper: The genetic and exposure-history diversity represented was limited by the small number of donors. Sampling was limited to blood, and TCR repertoires in tissue likely differ from TCR repertoires in blood. Approximately 5% of naive CD4, 3.5% of naive CD8, about 2.4% of memory CD4, and approximately 0.39% of memory CD8 clonotypes were shared across several donors. Rarefaction of sorted-subset datasets indicated incomplete sequencing despite the large sequencing depth. Compared with non-shared clonotypes, clonotypes shared by all four sorted-subset donors had higher generation probabilities. Estimated clonotype richness was generally larger for naive than for memory subsets. Based on pairwise subsampling, the degree of clonotype sharing among donors was expected to be affected by sequencing depth.

V is shortened by 3 bases, J by 1 base, and the region joining them spans 9 bases. CDR1 and CDR2 (SNHLY, FYNNEI) derive from the germline V gene. From the cysteine up to the phenylalanine, the CDR3 has a length of 14 residues. Only the CDR3 part of the read is kept: 42 bases, read in frame from the first base. For the CD8 naive samples, CD45RO-negative cells were positively selected for CCR7, yielding a CD45RA+CCR7+ population from which TemRA cells were excluded. Donors were healthy HIV-negative adults with no recently reported acute infections or vaccinations. All donors were Caucasian adults living in Nashville, Tennessee, USA. Blood was collected by leukapheresis, and PBMCs were isolated by Ficoll-Histopaque density gradient centrifugation and then cryopreserved in liquid nitrogen vapor phase. Purity and quantity of every magnetically sorted T cell population were checked by analytical flow cytometry. Genomic DNA was isolated from every sorted fraction and measured by UV absorbance on a Nanodrop 2000c.

Using the deep immunoSEQ assay, TCR CDR3 regions were amplified from genomic DNA by multiplex PCR. For each cell subset, the extracted genomic DNA was distributed evenly across all wells of several immunoSEQ 96-well plates, and each plate served as one replicate. For sorted subsets, 150 to 250 ng of genomic DNA, equivalent to some 30,000 T cell genomes, went into each replicate PCR. Purified libraries were measured with a Qubit 3.0 fluorometer, size-checked on a Bioanalyzer 2100, and measured again with the KAPA Library Quantification kit. Every immunoSEQ 96-well plate was sequenced on a separate single-read 150-cycle Illumina NextSeq 550 flow cell. In the paper's pipeline: Because the immunoSEQ output included only junctional sequences and no quality scores, the filtering could not be the same as the filtering used for full-length reads. To assign V/J genes and CDR3, sequences were annotated using PyIR, a Python wrapper for IgBLAST v1.9, with IMGT germline references. Reads were removed for weak V/J assignments (E-value above 1e-6), missing CDR3, stop codons, out-of-frame junctions, or ambiguous translated residues. V3J clonotypes were defined by identical inferred V gene, J gene, and CDR3 amino acid sequence. Percentage overlap between repertoires was computed as shared unique clonotypes divided by the size of the smaller repertoire. Richness of each repertoire was evaluated using RTK rarefaction, the Chao1 estimator, and Recon v2.1 estimates of unobserved clonotypes. Generation probabilities for all TCRbeta clonotypes obtained by the gDNA method from a few donors were computed using OLGA. TCRdb holds this immuneACCESS table with in-frame rearrangements only. Some clones are missing; in checked studies, unresolved V genes explain under half, and the rest has no known cause. V and J calls and clone size are given by that table; D and trimming were obtained from the DNA. The sample table holds about 1,900,000 clones, of which about 95% were seen once. Of the sample, roughly 1.2% is held by the ten largest clones.

This clonotype was sampled from a man between 18 and 29 years old in good health. This chain joins TRBV2 to TRBJ1-1, with no D gene named confidently. The sample consisted of naive CD8+ T cells sorted from blood. The cell subset or site label on this specimen signifies: CD45RA+CCR7+. CDR3 region: CASSDLAENTEAFF. The DNA is TGTGCCAGCAGTGACTTAGCAGAGAACACTGAAGCTTTCTTT.